The entry below gives a single T cell receptor beta chain sequence along with its context. The antigen is undetermined. V lost 7 bases, J lost 3 bases, and 13 bases lay in between. This CDR3 is 13 amino acids long. The germline V gene has CDR1 MNHEY and CDR2 SVGAGI. This specimen belongs to a study of shared clonotypes between healthy human individuals. Overall study results and limits: Sequencing depth was expected to influence donor clonotype sharing. The generation probabilities recorded for non-shared clonotypes fell below those of clonotypes shared by all four donors.

This was a deep-level run. Sequenced by immunoSEQ multiplex PCR; TCRdb stores in-frame clones only, minus some. The data hold approximately 2.4 million clones, with 90% to 97% observed a single time. Sequenced input: naive CD4+ T cells sorted from blood. The subset here: CD45RA+ positively selected. The clonotype was recovered from a man younger than 35 in good health. V is TRBV6-5 and J is TRBJ2-7, with D perhaps TRBD2 (5 bases). Here the CDR3 DNA reads TGTGCCAGCAAAGGAGGTTTGCTCTACGAGCAGTACTTC. Its translation: CASKGGLLYEQYF.